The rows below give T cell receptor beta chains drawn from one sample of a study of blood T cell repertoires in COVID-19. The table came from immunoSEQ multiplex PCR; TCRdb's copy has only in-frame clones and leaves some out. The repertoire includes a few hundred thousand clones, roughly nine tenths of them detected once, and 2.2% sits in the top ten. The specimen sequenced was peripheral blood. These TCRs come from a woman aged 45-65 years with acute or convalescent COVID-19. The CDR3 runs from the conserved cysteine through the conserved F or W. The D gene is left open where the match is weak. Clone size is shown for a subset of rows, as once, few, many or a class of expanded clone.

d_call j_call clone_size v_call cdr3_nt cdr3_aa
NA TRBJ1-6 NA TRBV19 TGTGCCAGTAGTTTCAGTAATTCACCCCTCCACTTT CASSFSNSPLHF
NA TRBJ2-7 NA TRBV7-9 TGTGCCAGCAGCCCGGGCTACGAGCAGTACTTC CASSPGYEQYF
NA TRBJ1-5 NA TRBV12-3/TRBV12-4 TGTGCCAGCTCCCTCCGTAGCAATCAGCCCCAGCATTTT CASSLRSNQPQHF
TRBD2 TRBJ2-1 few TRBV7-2 TGTGCCAGCAGCTCCCGAGGTGATGGTCTAGCGGGGTCTTTGAATGAGCAGTTCTTC CASSSRGDGLAGSLNEQFF
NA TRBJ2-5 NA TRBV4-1 TGCGCCAGCAGCCAAGATCGCAGGCAAGGCGAGACCCAGTACTTC CASSQDRRQGETQYF
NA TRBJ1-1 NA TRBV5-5 TGTGCCAGCAGCTTTCGCGCGGGCGAACTGAACACTGAAGCTTTCTTT CASSFRAGELNTEAFF
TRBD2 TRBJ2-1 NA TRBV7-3 TGTGCCAGCAGCCCTAGCGGGGGGACACTTTACAATGAGCAGTTCTTC CASSPSGGTLYNEQFF
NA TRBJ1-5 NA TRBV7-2 TGTGCCAGCAGCTTAGTTGTGGGACTTTCAAATCAGCCCCAGCATTTT CASSLVVGLSNQPQHF
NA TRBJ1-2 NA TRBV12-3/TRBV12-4 TGTGCCAGCAGCCGAGGGATCGGGGGAGGCTACACCTTC CASSRGIGGGYTF
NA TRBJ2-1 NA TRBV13 TGTGCCAGCAGTGGAGGTACCTACAATGAGCAGTTCTTC CASSGGTYNEQFF